The 12 T cell receptor beta chains below all came from one sample that was sequenced in a study of cytotoxic CD8 clonotypes in ibrutinib-treated CLL. TCRdb's copy holds only in-frame clones and misses some; the assay was immunoSEQ multiplex PCR. The sample yields roughly 150,000 clones, 81% seen once. The sample in question was PBMCs, obtained after 12 months of ibrutinib treatment. The receptor set was obtained from a human donor with chronic lymphocytic leukemia.

The rearrangement joins TRBV29-1 to TRBJ2-7; D unresolved. The CDR3 runs to 12 residues. CDR1 is SQVTM and CDR2 is ANQGSEA in the germline V gene. V lost 6 bases and J lost 0, with 9 bases in between. The CDR3 bases are TGCAGCGTCAAACTGATCTCCTACGAGCAGTACTTC. It yields the protein CSVKLISYEQYF.

The V call is TRBV19, the J call TRBJ2-2, with D hard to call. V lost 7 bases, J lost 2 bases, and 2 bases lay in between. The length of the CDR3 is 11 residues. Per germline, CDR1 LNHDA and CDR2 SQIVND (reference sequence). CDR3 in DNA: TGTGCCAGTAAAAACACCGGGGAGCTGTTTTTT. It specifies CASKNTGELFF.

V usage is TRBV10-3 and J usage is TRBJ2-2; D remains unclear. The CDR3 totals 15 residues. CDR1 and CDR2 from the germline V gene are ENHRY and SYGVKD. Trimming stripped 4 bases from V and 0 bases from J, with 9 bases between. This CDR3 reads CAISASIANTGELFF. In nucleotides, the CDR3 is TGTGCCATCAGTGCAAGCATAGCGAACACCGGGGAGCTGTTTTTT.

The chain joins TRBV20-1 to TRBJ1-2, with a possible D match to TRBD1 (5 bases). V lost 5 bases to trimming and J lost 6 bases, with 7 bases between them. Looked up from germline, CDR1 is DFQATT and CDR2 is SNEGSKA (reference sequence). The CDR3 has 10 residues. DNA of the CDR3: TGCAGTGCTGCGGGGGATGGCTACACCTTC. Its protein product is CSAAGDGYTF.

The table lists this clone with a few counts. The chain recombines TRBV19 with TRBJ1-1; no firm D call. The CDR3 runs to 16 residues. The germline V gene encodes CDR1 LNHDA and CDR2 SQIVND (reference sequence). The V end lost 3 bases, the J end lost 5 bases, and 19 bases lay between the germline ends. This chain's CDR3 is CASSILLTLLRTEAFF. For the CDR3, the DNA is TGTGCCAGTAGTATCCTCTTGACCCTCCTGAGGACTGAAGCTTTCTTT.

This chain links TRBV9 with TRBJ2-4; D is possibly TRBD1 (7 bases). Germline assignment: CDR1 SGDLS and CDR2 YYNGEE. V was shortened by 4 bases and J by 0 bases, with 17 bases between the two germline ends. The CDR3 length is 17 residues. Here the CDR3 reads CASSPGDRVLAKNIQYF. The CDR3 DNA sequence: TGTGCCAGCAGCCCGGGAGACAGGGTGCTAGCCAAAAACATTCAGTACTTC.

V usage is TRBV7-9 and J usage is TRBJ2-7, with D unclear. This CDR3 has 13 amino acids. Germline V CDR1 and CDR2: SEHNR, FQNEAQ (reference sequence). Trimming removed 6 bases at V and 2 bases at J, with 11 bases between. CDR3 in DNA: TGTGCCAGCAGGCTAGGACGGACCTACGAGCAGTACTTC. Its translation is CASRLGRTYEQYF. The full variable domain, with the rest looked up from reference TRBV7-9 and TRBJ2-7, is DTGVSQNPRHKITKRGQNVTFRCDPISEHNRLYWYRQTLGQGPEFLTYFQNEAQLEKSRLLSDRFSAERPKGSFSTLEIQRTEQGDSAMYLCASRLGRTYEQYFGPGTRLTVT.

The rearrangement joins TRBV28 to TRBJ2-5; 11 bases map to TRBD2. Per germline, CDR1 MDHEN and CDR2 SYDVKM. The CDR3 extends over 16 amino acids. Unmatched junction bases numbered 7, after V lost 5 bases and J lost 2 bases. The CDR3 reads CASSGGASGGQETQYF. Written as DNA, the CDR3 is TGTGCCAGCAGTGGCGGGGCTAGCGGGGGGCAAGAGACCCAGTACTTC.

The CDR3 protein is CASSQDMLAAPYEQYF. The CDR3 bases are TGCGCCAGCAGCCAAGATATGCTAGCCGCCCCCTACGAGCAGTACTTC. V gene TRBV4-3 combines with J gene TRBJ2-7, with a weak D call TRBD2 (5 bases). Germline loops: CDR1 LGHNA, CDR2 YSLEER. The CDR3 length is 16 residues. Trimming left V 0 bases short and J 2 bases short, with 14 bases between.

The CDR3 region is CATNRGGIAKNIQYF. CDR3 bases: TGTGCCACGAACAGGGGTGGGATCGCCAAAAACATTCAGTACTTC. V gene TRBV2 combines with J gene TRBJ2-4, with 7 nucleotides matching TRBD1. Germline V gene sequence: CDR1 SNHLY, CDR2 FYNNEI. This CDR3 is built from 15 residues. Trimming at V came to 10 bases and at J to 1 base, leaving 10 bases not matched to a gene.

J is TRBJ2-3 and V is TRBV7-2; 7 bases align to TRBD2. This CDR3 is built from 15 residues. The V gene's germline CDR1 is SGHTA and CDR2 FQGNSA. With 5 bases clipped from V and 9 bases from J, the junction kept 14 bases outside the gene matches. CDR3 amino acids: CASSIGTMGQRTQYF. In nucleotides, the CDR3 is TGTGCCAGCAGCATCGGGACTATGGGGCAAAGAACGCAGTATTTT. Variable domain in full (rest from reference TRBV7-2 and TRBJ2-3): GAGVSQSPSNKVTEKGKDVELRCDPISGHTALYWYRQSLGQGLEFLIYFQGNSAPDKSGLPSDRFSAERTGGSVSTLTIQRTQQEDSAVYLCASSIGTMGQRTQYFGPGTRLTVL.

CDR3 nucleotides: TGTGCCAGCAGCTTAGGGGCCGTCAATGAGCAGTTCTTC. This sequence encodes CASSLGAVNEQFF. The J gene is TRBJ2-1, the V gene TRBV7-9; D unresolved. V shed 1 base and J shed 6 bases, with 7 bases lying between them. The CDR3 is 13 amino acids. CDR1 SEHNR and CDR2 FQNEAQ come from the germline V gene (reference sequence). The full variable domain, with the rest looked up from reference TRBV7-9 and TRBJ2-1, is DTGVSQNPRHKITKRGQNVTFRCDPISEHNRLYWYRQTLGQGPEFLTYFQNEAQLEKSRLLSDRFSAERPKGSFSTLEIQRTEQGDSAMYLCASSLGAVNEQFFGPGTRLTVL.